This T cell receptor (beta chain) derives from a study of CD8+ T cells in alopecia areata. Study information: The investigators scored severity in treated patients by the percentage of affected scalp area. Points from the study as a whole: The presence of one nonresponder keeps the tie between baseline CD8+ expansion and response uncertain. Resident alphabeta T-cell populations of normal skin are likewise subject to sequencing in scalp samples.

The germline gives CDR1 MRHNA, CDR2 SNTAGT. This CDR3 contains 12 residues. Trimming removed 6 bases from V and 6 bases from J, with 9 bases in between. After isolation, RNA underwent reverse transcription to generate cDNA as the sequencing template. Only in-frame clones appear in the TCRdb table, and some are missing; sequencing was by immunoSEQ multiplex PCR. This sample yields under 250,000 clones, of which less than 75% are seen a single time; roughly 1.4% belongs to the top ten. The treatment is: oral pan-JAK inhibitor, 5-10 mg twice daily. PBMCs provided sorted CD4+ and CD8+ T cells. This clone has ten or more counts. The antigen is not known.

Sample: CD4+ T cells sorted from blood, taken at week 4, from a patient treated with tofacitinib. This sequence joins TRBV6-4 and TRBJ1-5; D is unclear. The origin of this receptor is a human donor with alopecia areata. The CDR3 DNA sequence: TGTGCCAGCAGGGGGATTCCTCAGCCCCAGCATTTT. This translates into CASRGIPQPQHF.